Reported below is one T cell receptor (beta chain). V lost 4 bases, J lost 7 bases, and 13 bases stayed unmatched. The CDR3 has 16 amino acids. Germline values: CDR1 SGHTS, CDR2 YDEGEE. The sample belongs to a study of blood T cell repertoires in COVID-19. The protocol was immunoSEQ multiplex PCR, while the TCRdb copy is restricted to in-frame clones and leaves out a portion. This sample has 150,000 to 200,000 clones, with 86% found just once. The sequenced sample consisted of peripheral blood. The TCR comes from a woman aged 70-85 years with acute or convalescent COVID-19. The chain joins TRBV5-8 to TRBJ1-5, with TRBD1 matching 8 bases. The CDR3 spells CASSPRQGFAGQPQHF. The DNA for the CDR3 is TGTGCCAGCAGCCCGCGACAGGGGTTTGCCGGGCAGCCCCAGCATTTT.